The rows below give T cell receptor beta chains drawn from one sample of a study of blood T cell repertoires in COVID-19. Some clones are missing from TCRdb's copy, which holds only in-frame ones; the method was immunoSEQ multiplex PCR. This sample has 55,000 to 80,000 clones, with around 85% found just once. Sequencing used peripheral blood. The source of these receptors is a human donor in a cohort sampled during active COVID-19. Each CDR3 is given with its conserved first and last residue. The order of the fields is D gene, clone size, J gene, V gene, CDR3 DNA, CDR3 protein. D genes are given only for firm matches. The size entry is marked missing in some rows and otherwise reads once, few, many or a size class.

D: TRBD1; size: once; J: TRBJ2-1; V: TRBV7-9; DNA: TGTGCCAGCAGCTTAGGGTGGAGGGACAGGGGGCGTTATGAGCAGTTCTTC; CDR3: CASSLGWRDRGRYEQFF
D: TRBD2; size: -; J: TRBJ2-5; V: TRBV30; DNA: TGTGCCTGGAGTGTACAGCGCGGGAGAGCCCAGTACTTC; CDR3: CAWSVQRGRAQYF
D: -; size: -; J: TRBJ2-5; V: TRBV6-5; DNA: TGTGCCAGCAGTTATTACGGGGAAGAGACCCAGTACTTC; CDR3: CASSYYGEETQYF
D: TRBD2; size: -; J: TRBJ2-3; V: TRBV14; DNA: TGTGCCAGCAGCCAAGATCGGGCGTGGAAGCGGGGGGGCCATGGGGATACGCAGTATTTT; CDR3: CASSQDRAWKRGGHGDTQYF
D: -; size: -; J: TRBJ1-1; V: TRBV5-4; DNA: TGTGCCAGCAGCTTGGGCAGGAACACTGAAGCTTTCTTT; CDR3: CASSLGRNTEAFF
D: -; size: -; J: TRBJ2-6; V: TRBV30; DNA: TGTGCCTGGATTTCTTTAGGGGTACCTGGGGCCAACGTCCTGACTTTC; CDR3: CAWISLGVPGANVLTF
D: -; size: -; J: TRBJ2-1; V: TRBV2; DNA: TGTGCCAGCAACGTTTTTGTGAGCTCCTACAATGAGCAGTTCTTC; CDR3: CASNVFVSSYNEQFF
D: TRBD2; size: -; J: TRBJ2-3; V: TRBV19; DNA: TGTGCCAGTAGTGCAATCGGGGGGGCTCAATCAGATACGCAGTATTTT; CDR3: CASSAIGGAQSDTQYF
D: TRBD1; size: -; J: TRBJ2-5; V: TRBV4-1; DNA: TGCGCCAGCAGCTCGGGACAGGGAGGGGAGACCCAGTACTTC; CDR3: CASSSGQGGETQYF
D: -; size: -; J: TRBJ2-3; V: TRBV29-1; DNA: TGCAGCGTTGAGGTGCTAGATCAAACGCAGTATTTT; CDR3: CSVEVLDQTQYF
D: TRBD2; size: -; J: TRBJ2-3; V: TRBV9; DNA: TGTGCCAGCAGCGCGGGGGGGCTTGCAGATACGCAGTATTTT; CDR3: CASSAGGLADTQYF
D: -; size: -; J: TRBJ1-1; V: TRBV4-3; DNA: TGCGCCAGCAGCCAAGCAGGGGAGAACACTGAAGCTTTCTTT; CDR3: CASSQAGENTEAFF